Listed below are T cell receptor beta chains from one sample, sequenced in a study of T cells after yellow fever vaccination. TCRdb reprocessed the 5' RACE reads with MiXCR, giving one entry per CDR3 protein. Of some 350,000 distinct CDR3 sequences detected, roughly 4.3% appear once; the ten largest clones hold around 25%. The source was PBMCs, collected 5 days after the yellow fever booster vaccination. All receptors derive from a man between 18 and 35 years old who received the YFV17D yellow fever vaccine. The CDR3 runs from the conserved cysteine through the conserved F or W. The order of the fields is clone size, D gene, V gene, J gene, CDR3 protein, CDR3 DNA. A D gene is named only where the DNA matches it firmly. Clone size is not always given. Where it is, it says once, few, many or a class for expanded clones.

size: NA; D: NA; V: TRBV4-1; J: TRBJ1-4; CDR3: CASTSVRGLGEKLFF; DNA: TGCGCCAGCACCTCTGTGAGGGGCTTGGGTGAAAAACTGTTTTTT
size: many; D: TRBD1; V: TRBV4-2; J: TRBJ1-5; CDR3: CASSQRMQGGQPQHF; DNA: TGTGCCAGCAGCCAAAGGATGCAGGGGGGTCAGCCCCAGCATTTT
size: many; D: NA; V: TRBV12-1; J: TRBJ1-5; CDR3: CASRPPQHF; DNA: TGTGCCAGCAGACCGCCCCAGCATTTT
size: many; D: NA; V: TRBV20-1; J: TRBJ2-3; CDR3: CSARPGTQQADTQYF; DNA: TGCAGTGCTAGACCGGGGACCCAACAAGCGGATACGCAGTATTTT
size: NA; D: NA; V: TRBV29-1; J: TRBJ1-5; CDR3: CSVWDGWSNQPQHF; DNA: TGCAGCGTTTGGGACGGATGGAGCAATCAGCCCCAGCATTTT
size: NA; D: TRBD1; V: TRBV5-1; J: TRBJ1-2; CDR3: CASSPWTGGDGYTF; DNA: TGCGCCAGCAGCCCCTGGACAGGGGGAGATGGCTACACCTTC
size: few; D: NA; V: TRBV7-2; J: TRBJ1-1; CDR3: CASSFGGALLTEAFF; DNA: TGTGCCAGCAGCTTTGGAGGGGCTCTGCTCACTGAAGCTTTCTTT
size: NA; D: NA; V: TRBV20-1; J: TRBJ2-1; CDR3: CSARERGGALNEQFF; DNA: TGCAGTGCTAGAGAAAGAGGCGGGGCCCTCAATGAGCAGTTCTTC
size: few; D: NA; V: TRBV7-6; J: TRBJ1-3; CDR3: CASSPTLMGPWAGGNTIYF; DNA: TGTGCCAGCAGCCCTACCTTAATGGGACCCTGGGCAGGAGGAAACACCATATATTTT
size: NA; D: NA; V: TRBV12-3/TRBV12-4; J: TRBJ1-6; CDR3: CASSLAGPEAPLHF; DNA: TGTGCCAGCAGTTTAGCGGGACCCGAGGCCCCCCTCCACTTT
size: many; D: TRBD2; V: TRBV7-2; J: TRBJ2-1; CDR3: CASSAGLAGGNEQFF; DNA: TGTGCCAGCAGCGCCGGACTAGCGGGGGGAAATGAGCAGTTCTTC
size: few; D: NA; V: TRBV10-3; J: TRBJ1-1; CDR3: CAISETGPNTEAFF; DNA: TGTGCCATCAGTGAGACAGGGCCAAACACTGAAGCTTTCTTT
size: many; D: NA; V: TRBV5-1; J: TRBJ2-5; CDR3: CASSLGTAGQETQYF; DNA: TGCGCCAGCAGCTTAGGAACCGCCGGGCAAGAGACCCAGTACTTC
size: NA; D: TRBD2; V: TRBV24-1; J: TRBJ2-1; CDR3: CATSDRKSTSDYNEQFF; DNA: TGTGCCACCAGTGATCGTAAATCGACTAGCGACTACAATGAGCAGTTCTTC
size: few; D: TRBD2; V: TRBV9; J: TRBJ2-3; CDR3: CASSASGRPTDTQYF; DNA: TGTGCCAGCAGCGCTAGCGGGAGACCCACAGATACGCAGTATTTT
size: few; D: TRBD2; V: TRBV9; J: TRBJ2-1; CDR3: CASSRLAGGHYNEQFF; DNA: TGTGCCAGCAGCCGACTAGCGGGGGGCCACTACAATGAGCAGTTCTTC
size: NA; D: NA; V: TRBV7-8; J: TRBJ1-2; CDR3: CASSLAEGDGYTF; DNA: TGTGCCAGCAGCTTAGCGGAAGGGGATGGCTACACCTTC
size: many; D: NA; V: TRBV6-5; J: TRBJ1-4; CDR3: CASSPRAPDEKLFF; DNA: TGTGCCAGCAGCCCCCGGGCCCCGGATGAAAAACTGTTTTTT
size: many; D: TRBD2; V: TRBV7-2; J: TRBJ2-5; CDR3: CASSRRLAGQETQYF; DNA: TGTGCCAGCAGCCGGAGACTAGCGGGGCAAGAGACCCAGTACTTC
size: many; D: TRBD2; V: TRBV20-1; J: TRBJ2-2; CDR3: CSADSGGAAGELFF; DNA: TGCAGTGCAGATAGCGGGGGGGCTGCCGGGGAGCTGTTTTTT
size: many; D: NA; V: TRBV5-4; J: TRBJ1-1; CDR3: CASSLAVLSSGGPAEAFF; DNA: TGTGCCAGCAGCTTGGCGGTTTTGAGCTCTGGGGGGCCCGCTGAAGCTTTCTTT
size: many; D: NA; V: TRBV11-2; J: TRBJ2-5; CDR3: CASSSGPQETQYF; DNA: TGTGCCAGCAGCTCGGGGCCACAAGAGACCCAGTACTTC
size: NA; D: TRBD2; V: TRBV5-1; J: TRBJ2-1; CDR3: CASSYPGNLAGPLNNEQFF; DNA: TGCGCCAGCAGCTATCCAGGAAACCTAGCGGGGCCTTTAAACAATGAGCAGTTCTTC
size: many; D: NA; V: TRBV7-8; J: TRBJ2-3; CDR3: CASSLAMPTRDTQYF; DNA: TGTGCCAGCAGCTTAGCAATGCCTACTCGAGATACGCAGTATTTT
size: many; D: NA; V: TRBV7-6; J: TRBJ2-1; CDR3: CASSLADNEQFF; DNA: TGTGCCAGCAGCTTGGCCGACAATGAGCAGTTCTTC
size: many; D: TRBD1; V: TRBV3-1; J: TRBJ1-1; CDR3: CASSQDLEDRMNTEAFF; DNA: TGTGCCAGCAGCCAAGATCTTGAGGACAGGATGAACACTGAAGCTTTCTTT
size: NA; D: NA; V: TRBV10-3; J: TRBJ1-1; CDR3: CAIRRDVNTEAFF; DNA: TGTGCCATCAGGAGAGACGTGAACACTGAAGCTTTCTTT
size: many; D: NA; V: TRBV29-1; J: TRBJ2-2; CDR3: CSVPGGTGELFF; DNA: TGCAGCGTTCCAGGAGGCACCGGGGAGCTGTTTTTT
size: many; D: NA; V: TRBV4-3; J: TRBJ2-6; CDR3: CASSQGMEGVSGANVLTF; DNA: TGCGCCAGCAGCCAAGGGATGGAGGGCGTATCTGGGGCCAACGTCCTGACTTTC
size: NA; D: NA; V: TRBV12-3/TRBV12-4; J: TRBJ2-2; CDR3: CASSGIPGELFF; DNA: TGTGCCAGCAGTGGGATCCCAGGGGAGCTGTTTTTT
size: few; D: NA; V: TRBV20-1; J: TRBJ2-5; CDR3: CSANPLARETQYF; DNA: TGCAGTGCCAACCCCCTAGCGCGCGAGACCCAGTACTTC
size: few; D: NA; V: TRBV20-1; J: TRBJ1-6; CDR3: CSAYRGIPYNSPLHF; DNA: TGCAGTGCGTATAGAGGGATTCCCTATAATTCACCCCTCCACTTT
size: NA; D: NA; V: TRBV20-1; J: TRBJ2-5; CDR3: CSAGAAGIYQETQYF; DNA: TGCAGTGCTGGGGCTGCAGGGATCTACCAAGAGACCCAGTACTTC
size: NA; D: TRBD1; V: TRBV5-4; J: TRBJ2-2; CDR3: CASSPDRGSTGELFF; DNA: TGTGCCAGCAGCCCGGACAGGGGGAGCACCGGGGAGCTGTTTTTT
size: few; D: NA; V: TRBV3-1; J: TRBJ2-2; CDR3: CASLLLGGGELFF; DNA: TGTGCCAGCCTTCTCCTGGGGGGCGGGGAGCTGTTTTTT
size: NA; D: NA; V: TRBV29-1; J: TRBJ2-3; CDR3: CSVEQGGSTDTQYF; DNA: TGCAGCGTTGAACAGGGTGGTAGCACAGATACGCAGTATTTT
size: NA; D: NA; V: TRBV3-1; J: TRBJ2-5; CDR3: CASSHRRDQETQYF; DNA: TGTGCCAGCAGCCACCGGAGGGATCAAGAGACCCAGTACTTC
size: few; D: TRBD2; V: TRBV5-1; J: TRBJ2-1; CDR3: CASSQNSGGVNEQFF; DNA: TGCGCCAGCAGCCAGAATAGCGGGGGGGTCAATGAGCAGTTCTTC
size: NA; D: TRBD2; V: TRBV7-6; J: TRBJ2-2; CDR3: CASRSWRGETGELFF; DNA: TGTGCCAGCAGGAGTTGGCGGGGGGAGACCGGGGAGCTGTTTTTT
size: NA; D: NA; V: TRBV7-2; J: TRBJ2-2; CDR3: CASSKRDRNGGELFF; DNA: TGTGCCAGCAGCAAGCGGGACAGGAATGGAGGGGAGCTGTTTTTT
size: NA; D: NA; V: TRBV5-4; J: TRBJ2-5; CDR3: CASSFDGSVTQYF; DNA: TGTGCCAGCAGCTTCGATGGGAGCGTGACCCAGTACTTC
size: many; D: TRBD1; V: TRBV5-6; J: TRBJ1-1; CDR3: CASSLKRDSLMNTEAFF; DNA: TGTGCCAGCAGCTTGAAACGGGACAGCCTCATGAACACTGAAGCTTTCTTT
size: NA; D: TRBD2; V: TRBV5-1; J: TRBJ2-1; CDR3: CASSLGTSGVEQFF; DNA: TGCGCCAGCAGCTTGGGGACTAGCGGGGTTGAGCAGTTCTTC
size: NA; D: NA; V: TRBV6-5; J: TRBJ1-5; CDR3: CASGFSEGHQPQHF; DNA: TGTGCCAGCGGGTTTAGCGAGGGGCATCAGCCCCAGCATTTT
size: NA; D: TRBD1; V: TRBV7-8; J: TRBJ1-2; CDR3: CASSLSGGLDYGYTF; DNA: TGTGCCAGCAGCTTATCAGGGGGGCTGGACTATGGCTACACCTTC
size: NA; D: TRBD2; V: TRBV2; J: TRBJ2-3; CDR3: CASKREASGGAVTDTQYF; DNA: TGTGCCAGCAAACGAGAAGCTAGCGGGGGGGCTGTCACAGATACGCAGTATTTT
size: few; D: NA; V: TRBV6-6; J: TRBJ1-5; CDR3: CASSYPSSRDQPQHF; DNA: TGTGCCAGCAGTTATCCCAGTTCCAGGGATCAGCCCCAGCATTTT
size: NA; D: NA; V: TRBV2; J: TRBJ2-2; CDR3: CASGGRGNTGELFF; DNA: TGTGCCAGCGGGGGGCGCGGGAACACCGGGGAGCTGTTTTTT
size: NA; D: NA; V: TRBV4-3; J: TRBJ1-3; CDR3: CASSQVPMSGNTIYF; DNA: TGCGCCAGCAGCCAAGTCCCCATGTCTGGAAACACCATATATTTT
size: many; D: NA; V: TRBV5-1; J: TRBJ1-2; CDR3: CASSLEATGVYGYTF; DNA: TGCGCCAGCAGCTTGGAAGCGACAGGCGTCTATGGCTACACCTTC
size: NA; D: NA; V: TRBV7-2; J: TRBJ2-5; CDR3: CASSFSGEQETQYF; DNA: TGTGCCAGCAGCTTCTCGGGGGAACAAGAGACCCAGTACTTC
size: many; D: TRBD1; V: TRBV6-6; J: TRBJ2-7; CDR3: CASSYFGTGTGEQYF; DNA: TGTGCCAGCAGTTACTTCGGGACAGGGACGGGCGAGCAGTACTTC
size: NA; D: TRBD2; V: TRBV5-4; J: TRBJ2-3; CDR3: CASSGTSGATDTQYF; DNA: TGTGCCAGCAGCGGGACTAGCGGGGCCACAGATACGCAGTATTTT
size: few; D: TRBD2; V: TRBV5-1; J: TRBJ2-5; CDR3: CASSLDPSGGDIKTQYF; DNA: TGCGCCAGCAGCTTGGATCCTAGCGGGGGGGATATTAAGACCCAGTACTTC
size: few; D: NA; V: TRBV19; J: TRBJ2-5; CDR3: CASSTHKGSLETQYF; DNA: TGTGCCAGTAGTACACATAAGGGGAGTTTGGAGACCCAGTACTTC